The 21 T cell receptor beta chains below come from one sample, sequenced in a study of blood T cell repertoires in COVID-19. Sequencing was performed with immunoSEQ multiplex PCR; in TCRdb, only in-frame clones are kept and a portion is missing. The table lists 350,000 to 450,000 clones, 85% of them singletons. Sequenced input: peripheral blood. These receptors originate from a woman between 18 and 29 years old with acute or convalescent COVID-19.

CDR3 in DNA: TGTGCCAGCTCACCAGGGCTGTCGACGGCAGATCTACAGCCCCAGCATTTT. This gives the protein CASSPGLSTADLQPQHF. The chain has TRBV18 and TRBJ1-5; D is unclear. CDR3 length: 17 amino acids. The V gene's germline CDR1 is KGHSH and CDR2 LQKENI. Trimming shortened V by 2 bases and J by 7 bases, and 21 bases separated the two germline ends.

This rearrangement joins TRBV5-4 to TRBJ2-7; 8 nucleotides match TRBD1. Trimming at V came to 2 bases and at J to 7 bases, leaving 8 bases not matched to a gene. CDR1 is SGHNT, CDR2 YYREEE, per germline (reference sequence). The CDR3 spans 14 residues. The CDR3 DNA follows: TGTGCCAGCAGCTTCGGACAGGGAGATAGGGAGCAGTACTTC. This codes for CASSFGQGDREQYF.

The rearrangement links TRBV27 to TRBJ2-7, with D unclear. Trimming pared 7 bases from V and 0 bases from J, leaving 13 bases between. The CDR3 covers 14 residues. Germline V CDR1 and CDR2: MNHEY, SMNVEV (reference sequence). In DNA form, the CDR3 reads TGTGCCAGCACCCCTTCGGCGGACTCCTACGAGCAGTACTTC. Its translation: CASTPSADSYEQYF.

The CDR3 reads CASGEDTQYF. The CDR3 nucleotides are TGCGCCAGCGGAGAAGATACGCAGTATTTT. This sequence joins TRBV10-2 and TRBJ2-3; D gene ambiguous. In germline, CDR1 is WSHSY, CDR2 SAAADI. V was cut by 8 bases and J by 5 bases, with 5 bases left in between. CDR3 size: 10 residues.

J is TRBJ1-6 and V is TRBV6-5, with D perhaps matching TRBD1 (6 bases). V shed 8 bases and J shed 8 bases, with 13 bases lying between them. The CDR3 has 13 amino acids. Germline V gives CDR1 MNHEY, CDR2 SVGAGI. CDR3 in amino acids: CASEWGLDSPLHF. The CDR3 DNA sequence: TGTGCCAGCGAATGGGGGCTCGATTCACCCCTCCACTTT.

This rearrangement joins TRBV7-9 to TRBJ2-7, with D tentatively TRBD2 (5 bases). V lost 3 bases and J lost 2, with 11 bases in between. CDR1 SEHNR and CDR2 FQNEAQ come from the germline V gene (reference sequence). CDR3 length: 14 amino acids. The CDR3 is CASSFSERTYEQYF. CDR3 nucleotide sequence: TGTGCCAGCAGCTTCTCTGAGCGGACCTACGAGCAGTACTTC.

The genes are TRBV6-5 and TRBJ1-5; TRBD1 matches at 9 bases. The CDR3 extends over 15 amino acids. Germline loops: CDR1 MNHEY, CDR2 SVGAGI. The V segment lost 5 bases and the J segment 2 bases; nucleotides outside the gene matches: 4. Here the CDR3 DNA reads TGTGCCAGCAGTAGACAGGGGGACGGCAATCAGCCCCAGCATTTT. It translates to CASSRQGDGNQPQHF.

This sequence joins TRBV19 and TRBJ2-7; D may be TRBD2 (8 bases). Trimming removed 5 bases from V and 5 bases from J, with 25 bases in between. CDR3 length: 17 residues. CDR1 LNHDA and CDR2 SQIVND come from the germline V gene (reference sequence). CDR3 sequence (DNA): TGTGCCAGTAGTGATCCCGGGGGGGACAGCCTCAAACACGAGCAGTACTTC. Protein: CASSDPGGDSLKHEQYF. Combining the CDR3 with reference TRBV19 and TRBJ2-7 gives the whole variable domain DGGITQSPKYLFRKEGQNVTLSCEQNLNHDAMYWYRQDPGQGLRLIYYSQIVNDFQKGDIAEGYSVSREKKESFPLTVTSAQKNPTAFYLCASSDPGGDSLKHEQYFGPGTRLTVT.

The chain couples TRBV6-5 to TRBJ2-1; 8 nucleotides align to TRBD2. Looked up from germline, CDR1 is MNHEY and CDR2 is SVGAGI. The length of the CDR3 is 15 residues. The J segment lost 4 bases and the V segment lost 0 bases, leaving 2 bases of the junction unmatched. The CDR3 loop is CASSYSAGVYNEQFF. The CDR3, as DNA: TGTGCCAGCAGTTACTCAGCGGGAGTGTACAATGAGCAGTTCTTC.

This chain connects TRBV12-3 or TRBV12-4 to TRBJ1-2; a possible D gene is TRBD1 (5 bases). This CDR3 comprises 13 residues. V was clipped by 5 bases and J by 7 bases, with 14 bases between them. Written as DNA, the CDR3 is TGTGCCAGCAGTCTGATCAGGGAATCTGGCTACACCTTC. Translation: CASSLIRESGYTF.

The CDR3 bases are TGTGCCAGCAGTACCATAGGGGAAGGACAGGGGCTAAGAGATACGCAGTATTTT. This sequence encodes CASSTIGEGQGLRDTQYF. The rearrangement joins TRBV27 to TRBJ2-3, with 9 bases aligning to TRBD1. This CDR3 comprises 18 residues. CDR1 MNHEY and CDR2 SMNVEV come from the germline V gene (reference sequence). Trimming at V came to 5 bases and at J to 5 bases, leaving 17 bases not matched to a gene.

This clone was observed a single time. J is TRBJ1-3 and V is TRBV7-2; D unresolved. The germline V gene has CDR1 SGHTA and CDR2 FQGNSA. The CDR3 consists of 15 residues. V shed 5 bases and J shed 2 bases, with 13 bases lying between them. For the CDR3, the DNA is TGTGCCAGCAGCCCCACCGGAGGTACTGGAAACACCATATATTTT. This encodes CASSPTGGTGNTIYF.

This clone has a handful of counts. The V and J genes are TRBV27 and TRBJ2-7; a possible D gene is TRBD2 (7 bases). V gave up 3 bases and J gave up 3 bases, with 12 bases separating them. CDR3 size: 14 residues. Germline-derived CDR1 and CDR2 are MNHEY and SMNVEV (reference sequence). The CDR3 region is CASSLGRGGYEQYF. For the CDR3, the DNA is TGTGCCAGCAGTTTGGGTAGGGGGGGCTACGAGCAGTACTTC.

The DNA for the CDR3 is TGTGCCAGCAGTTTGGTGTCAGGGGCCAAAAACATTCAGTACTTC. Translating it yields CASSLVSGAKNIQYF. The rearrangement uses TRBV27 and TRBJ2-4; possibly TRBD1 for D (5 bases). Germline CDR1 and CDR2: MNHEY and SMNVEV (reference sequence). The V gene lost 3 bases and the J gene lost 1 base, with 10 bases spanning the gap. The CDR3 extends over 15 amino acids.

The chain employs TRBV7-2 and TRBJ1-2, with D unclear. The CDR3 is 15 amino acids. V lost 4 bases and J lost 4, with 16 bases in between. Germline V CDR1 and CDR2: SGHTA, FQGNSA. CDR3 sequence: CASSSGRGFVYGYTF. Written as DNA, the CDR3 is TGTGCCAGCAGCTCCGGGCGGGGTTTCGTCTATGGCTACACCTTC.

V is TRBV19 and J is TRBJ2-5, with 10 positions matching TRBD2. With 6 bases clipped from V and 4 bases from J, the junction kept 14 bases outside the gene matches. The CDR3 contains 17 residues. From germline, CDR1 is LNHDA and CDR2 SQIVND (reference sequence). The CDR3 sequence is CASRDRGTSAGAETQYF. CDR3 sequence (DNA): TGTGCCAGTAGGGACCGTGGGACTAGCGCTGGAGCAGAGACCCAGTACTTC.

The CDR3 nucleotides read TGTGCCAGCAGCTTAGACGAGAACAGGGGGAATGAGCAGTTCTTC. The encoded protein is CASSLDENRGNEQFF. This chain joins TRBV7-8 and TRBJ2-1, with 8 bases aligning to TRBD1. The CDR3 extends over 15 amino acids. Per the germline V gene, CDR1 is SGHVS and CDR2 is FQNEAQ. V shed 1 base and J 7 bases; nucleotides not matched to a gene: 6.

This chain joins TRBV13 and TRBJ2-7; D possibly corresponds to TRBD1 (6 bases). Trimming cost V 4 bases and J 2 bases, with 12 bases left between them. The length of the CDR3 is 14 residues. Germline V gene data show CDR1 as PRHDT and CDR2 as FYEKMQ (reference sequence). The CDR3 nucleotides read TGTGCCAGCAGCTCAAAGGACAGCACCTACGAGCAGTACTTC. Translating it yields CASSSKDSTYEQYF.

J is TRBJ2-1 and V is TRBV11-3, with 9 bases lining up with TRBD2. CDR3 length: 15 amino acids. The germline CDR1 and CDR2 sequences are SGHNT and YENEEA. V shed 3 bases, J shed 4 bases, and the junction held 4 bases outside the gene matches. CDR3 residues: CASSFRLAAYNEQFF. The CDR3 DNA sequence: TGTGCCAGCAGCTTTCGACTAGCGGCTTACAATGAGCAGTTCTTC.

The V call is TRBV30, the J call TRBJ1-1; 8 bases map to TRBD1. Germline CDR1 is GTSNPN and CDR2 is SVGIG (reference sequence). With V trimmed by 2 bases and J by 4 bases, 9 bases remained unmatched. The CDR3 is 15 amino acids. The CDR3 DNA reads TGTGCCTGGAGTTCGCCAGGGGGCATCAGCACTGAAGCTTTCTTT. Its translation: CAWSSPGGISTEAFF.

The rearrangement uses TRBV9 and TRBJ2-3, with 8 bases identical to TRBD2. The ends lost 0 bases at V and 5 bases at J; junction bases unmatched: 8. Germline-derived CDR1 and CDR2 are SGDLS and YYNGEE. CDR3 length equals 16 residues. CDR3 in amino acids: CASSVDPGGRIDTQYF. The DNA for the CDR3 is TGTGCCAGCAGCGTAGACCCGGGGGGGCGTATAGATACGCAGTATTTT.